This record looks at one TCR beta chain sequence and its context. CD8+CD57+ cell expansion, shown by flow cytometry, had occurred in the patients selected for sequencing. CDR3 length equals 16 residues. With 4 bases clipped from V and 4 bases from J, the junction kept 10 bases outside the gene matches. From germline, CDR1 is WSHSY and CDR2 SAAADI. Profiling of TCR beta VDJ combinations and CDR3 sequences used genomic DNA as template. TCRdb itself ran the reads through MiXCR, one entry per CDR3 protein. This table holds 200,000 or so distinct CDR3 sequences, roughly 45% found once. The data stem from a study of CD8+CD57+ T cells in acquired aplastic anemia.

This TCR was sampled from a human donor with aplastic anemia. The genes are TRBV10-2 and TRBJ1-2; 9 bases are shared with TRBD1. The source material was sorted CD4+, CD8+, or CD8+CD57+ T cells (not recorded which) from PBMCs. The DNA for the CDR3 is TGCGCCAGCAGTGGGGGACAGGGAGGCTTCGGCTATGGCTACACCTTC. The encoded protein is CASSGGQGGFGYGYTF.